This TCR beta chain was captured in a study of T cells in Graves' hyperthyroidism and ophthalmopathy. Study results and caveats: Progression to ophthalmopathy was predicted a median of 6.5 months early.

Ophthalmopathy in the patients scored at least 3 on Clinical Activity Score and at least 4 on NOSPECS grade, lasting under 3 months. Lactation, pregnancy, other autoimmune disease or uncontrolled infection led to exclusion of patients. Diagnoses rested on clinical symptoms, serum thyroxine and TRAb, thyroid ultrasound and orbital computed tomography. This clonotype was seen only a few times. The antigen remains unidentified. CDR1 SEHNR and CDR2 FQNEAQ come from the germline V gene (reference sequence). Trimming stripped 7 bases from V and 2 bases from J, with 6 bases between. CDR3 length: 12 residues. Amplified regions were TCR beta CDR3 sequences from RNA transcripts. When the TCR CDR3 underwent first-round RT-PCR, the HTBI primer set was used. TCRdb used MiXCR to reprocess the multiplex PCR reads, holding one entry per CDR3 protein. The table has around 490,000 distinct CDR3 sequences, less than 20% seen once; the top ten hold 45% to 50%.

Sequenced sample: blood. The source of this sequence is a man in his forties with Graves' ophthalmopathy. The chain is built from TRBV7-9 and TRBJ1-5; D ambiguous. The CDR3 loop reads CASTRGNQPQHF. The CDR3, as DNA: TGTGCCAGCACCCGGGGCAATCAGCCCCAGCATTTT.